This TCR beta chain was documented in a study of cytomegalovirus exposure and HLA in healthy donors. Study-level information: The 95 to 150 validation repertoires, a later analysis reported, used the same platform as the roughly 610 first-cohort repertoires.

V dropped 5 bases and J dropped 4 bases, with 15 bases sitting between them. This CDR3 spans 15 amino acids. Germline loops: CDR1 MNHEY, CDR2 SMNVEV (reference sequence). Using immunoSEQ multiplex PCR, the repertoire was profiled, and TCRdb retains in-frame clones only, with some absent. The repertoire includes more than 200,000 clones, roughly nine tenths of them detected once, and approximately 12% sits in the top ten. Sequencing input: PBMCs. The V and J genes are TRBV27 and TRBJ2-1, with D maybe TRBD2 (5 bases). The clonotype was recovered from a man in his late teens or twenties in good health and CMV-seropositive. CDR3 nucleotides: TGTGCCAGCAGTAACGCGGGCGAGTGGTACAATGAGCAGTTCTTC. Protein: CASSNAGEWYNEQFF.